The source of this T cell receptor (beta chain) is a study of blood T cell repertoires in COVID-19 (dated by TCRdb to 2018 to 2020). Regarding the complete study: Samples from collaborators originated in the United States, Italy and Spain and spanned both the acute and convalescent phases of COVID-19. The prospective study material was composed of cDNA or gDNA derived from T cells, B-cell-depleted T cells, or PBMCs. The dataset comprised deeply sampled blood TCRbeta repertoires from subjects exposed to, actively infected with, or recovered from COVID-19. The repertoires were released in a freely available public database meant as a resource for research on the immune response to SARS-CoV-2. The samples were drawn from two sources: the first 160 participants of the ongoing ImmuneRACE study, and 1,200 or so subjects contributed by 6 global collaborators. Nearly every sample came with metadata listing a de-identified subject ID, COVID-19 status, age in years and sex. HLA class I and class II types, where available, came from metadata supplied by the sample provider rather than from assay-based typing.

The immunoSEQ Assay, a bias-controlled multiplex PCR, was used to amplify TCRbeta CDR3 regions from genomic DNA. As for the original processing: Nucleated cell counts per sample were estimated from amplification of reference gene primers within the assay. To quantify the absolute abundance of each unique TCRbeta CDR3 rearrangement, sequence reads were collapsed and filtered. For each sample, productive Simpson clonality was calculated as the square root of Simpson's diversity index over productive rearrangements. In TCRdb, the immuneACCESS table is reduced to in-frame sequences with V and J assigned. These tables do not hold every clone; where another copy was compared, an unresolved V gene accounts for under half, and the others remain unexplained. That table gives V, J and clone size, and the DNA gave D and trimming. The sample contains around 620,000 clones, about 87% of them found a single time. Of the sample, approximately 0.25% falls within the top ten clones.

Each collaborating institution followed its own protocols to collect whole blood in K2EDTA tubes. For TCRbeta analysis, collaborators shipped samples in one of three forms: frozen whole blood, isolated PBMCs, or DNA extracted from either of those sample types. Ends trimmed: V by 2 bases, J by 10 bases; bases unmatched to a gene: 14. The CDR3 measures 16 amino acids from cysteine to phenylalanine. The kept DNA is CDR3 alone, 48 bases in frame from the first base. Via the germline V gene, CDR1 is ENHRY and CDR2 SYGVKD. For this clone: Its cognate antigen has yet to be identified. Nothing much larger sits one base from this clone, and base qualities are not available.

What the study reported, not specific to this receptor: Clinical and demographic metadata were provided uncurated, with the amount varying by source and participant.

This receptor was identified in a woman aged 18-29 years with acute or convalescent COVID-19. The sample taken for sequencing was peripheral blood. The receptor chain draws on TRBV10-3 and TRBJ1-1; 9 central nucleotides agree with TRBD1. The nucleotides read TGTGCCATCAGTGAGGCTCAACAGGGGGCGCCTGTCGGAGCTTTCTTT. Translated, this gives CAISEAQQGAPVGAFF.